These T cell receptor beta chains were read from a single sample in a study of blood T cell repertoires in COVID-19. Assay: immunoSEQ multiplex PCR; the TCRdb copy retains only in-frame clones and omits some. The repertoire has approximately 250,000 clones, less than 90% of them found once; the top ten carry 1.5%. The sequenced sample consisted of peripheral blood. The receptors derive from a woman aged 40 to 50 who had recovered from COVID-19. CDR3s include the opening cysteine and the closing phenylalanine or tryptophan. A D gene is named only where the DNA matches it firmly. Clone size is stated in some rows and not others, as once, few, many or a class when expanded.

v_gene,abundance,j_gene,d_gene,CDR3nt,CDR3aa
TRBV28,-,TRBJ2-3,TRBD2,TGTGCCAGCATCCCTGGTTATAGCGGGAGCACAGATACGCAGTATTTT,CASIPGYSGSTDTQYF
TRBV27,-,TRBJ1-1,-,TGTGCCAGCAGTTTTAGGGTCGCAGGGAGGGGAAACACTGAAGCTTTCTTT,CASSFRVAGRGNTEAFF
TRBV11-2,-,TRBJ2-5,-,TGTGCCAGCAGCTTAGGCGGGCGGGGCGGCGAAGAGACCCAGTACTTC,CASSLGGRGGEETQYF
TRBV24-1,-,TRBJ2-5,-,TGTGCCACCAGTTCAGGGGCGGGTGAGGAGACCCAGTACTTC,CATSSGAGEETQYF
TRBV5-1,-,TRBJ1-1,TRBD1,TGCGCCAGCAGCTTACAGGGGATTTCTATGAACACTGAAGCTTTCTTT,CASSLQGISMNTEAFF
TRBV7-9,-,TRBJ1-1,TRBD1,TGTGCCAGCAGCTTAGGGGACAGGAGGACAGCTTTCTTT,CASSLGDRRTAFF
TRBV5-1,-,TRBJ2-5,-,TGCGCCAGCAGCTTGGCCGGCGGCTGGGAGACCCAGTACTTC,CASSLAGGWETQYF
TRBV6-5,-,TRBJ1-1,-,TGTGCCAGCAAGGCGGGGTTTACAGAGAACACTGAAGCTTTCTTT,CASKAGFTENTEAFF
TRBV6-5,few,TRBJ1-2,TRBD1,TGTGCCGCGCGCCGGGACAGCCTCTATGGCTACACCTTC,CAARRDSLYGYTF
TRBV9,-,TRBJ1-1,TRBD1,TGTGCCAGCAGCGCAGGACAGGGGATACTGAACACTGAAGCTTTCTTT,CASSAGQGILNTEAFF
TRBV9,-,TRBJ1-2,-,TGTGCCAGCAGCGCCAGGGTAGGTGGCTACACCTTC,CASSARVGGYTF
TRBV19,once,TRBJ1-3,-,TGTGCCAGTAGTACTCCGCTAAGCTACTCTGGAAACACCATATATTTT,CASSTPLSYSGNTIYF
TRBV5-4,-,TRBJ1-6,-,TGTGCCAGCAGCTTGGCACAGCAGAGTTATAATTCACCCCTCCACTTT,CASSLAQQSYNSPLHF
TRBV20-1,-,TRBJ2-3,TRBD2,TGCAGTGCTAGTACTAGCGGGGTGCTCACAGATACGCAGTATTTT,CSASTSGVLTDTQYF
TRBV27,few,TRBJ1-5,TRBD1,TGTGCCAGCAGTTCCACGACAGGGGAGCCCCAGCATTTT,CASSSTTGEPQHF
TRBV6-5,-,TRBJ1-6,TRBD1,TGTGCCAGCAGTTACGGGACAGGGCTTTCACCCCTCCACTTT,CASSYGTGLSPLHF
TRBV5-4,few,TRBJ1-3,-,TGTGCCAGCAGTTCACAAGGGGCGATGAGGGGAAACACCATATATTTT,CASSSQGAMRGNTIYF
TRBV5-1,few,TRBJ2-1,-,TGCGCCAGCAAGGGGGGGGGAACCTACAATGAGCAGTTCTTC,CASKGGGTYNEQFF
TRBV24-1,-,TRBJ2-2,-,TGTGCCACCAGTGGCCCTACCGACACCGGGGAGCTGTTTTTT,CATSGPTDTGELFF
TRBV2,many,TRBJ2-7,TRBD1,TGTGCCAGCAGGACCCAGACAGGGGGCGAGCAGTACTTC,CASRTQTGGEQYF
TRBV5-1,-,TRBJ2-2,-,TGCGCCAGCAGCTTCTCTGTGGGACACGGCAATCTACCCGGGGAGCTGTTTTTT,CASSFSVGHGNLPGELFF
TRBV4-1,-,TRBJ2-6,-,TGCGCCAGCAGCCACATAGGAACGGGGGTCATCGGGGCCAACGTCCTGACTTTC,CASSHIGTGVIGANVLTF
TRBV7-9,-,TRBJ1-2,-,TGTGCCAGCAGCAAACCGGGATCCTATGGCTACACCTTC,CASSKPGSYGYTF
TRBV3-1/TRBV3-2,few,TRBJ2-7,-,TGTGCCAGCTGCACCCTACAGGAGTGCTACGAGCAGTACTTC,CASCTLQECYEQYF
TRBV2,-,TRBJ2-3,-,TGTGCCAGCTGCGCGCAAGCAACAGATACGCAGTATTTT,CASCAQATDTQYF
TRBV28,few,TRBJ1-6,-,TGTGCCTACGGGGGAACCTATAATTCACCCCTCCACTTT,CAYGGTYNSPLHF
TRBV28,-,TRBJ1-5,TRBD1,TGTGCCAGCAGTTTATACGGGACAGGAGAATACTATAGCAATCAGCCCCAGCATTTT,CASSLYGTGEYYSNQPQHF
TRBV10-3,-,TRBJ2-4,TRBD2,TGTGCCATCAGTGATGGAGCGGGGTTAGCCAAAAACATTCAGTACTTC,CAISDGAGLAKNIQYF
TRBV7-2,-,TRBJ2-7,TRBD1,TGTGCCAGCAGCTCCAGACAGGGCGGCGAGCAGTACTTC,CASSSRQGGEQYF
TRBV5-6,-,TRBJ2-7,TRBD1,TGTGCCAGCAGCGGCCTGACAGGGTTGGATGACGAGCAGTACTTC,CASSGLTGLDDEQYF
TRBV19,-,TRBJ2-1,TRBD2,TGTGCCAGTAGTCCCCGTCGATTAGCGGGGGCCTACAATGAGCAGTTCTTC,CASSPRRLAGAYNEQFF
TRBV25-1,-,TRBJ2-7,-,TGTGCCAGCAGTGAAACGTACAGGAGTGTGCTGGTTGGGCAGTACTTC,CASSETYRSVLVGQYF
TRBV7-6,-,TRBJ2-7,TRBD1,TGTGCCAGCAGCCCCCTCGGAGACAGGGGGTACGAGCAGTACTTC,CASSPLGDRGYEQYF
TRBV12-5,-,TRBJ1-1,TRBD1,TGTGCTAGTGGTTTGTATACAGGGGGCGAAGCTTTCTTT,CASGLYTGGEAFF
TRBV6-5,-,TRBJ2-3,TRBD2,TGTGCCAGCAGCACTAGCGATGGCACAGATACGCAGTATTTT,CASSTSDGTDTQYF
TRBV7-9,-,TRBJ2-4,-,TGTGCCAGCAGCTTAGCCGGGGAGGACATTCAGTACTTC,CASSLAGEDIQYF
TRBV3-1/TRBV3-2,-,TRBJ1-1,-,TGTGCCAGCAGCGACAGGATCGGGGAAGCTTTCTTT,CASSDRIGEAFF
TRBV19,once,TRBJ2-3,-,TGTGCCAGTAGTGTTGACAGACCCACCGTAGCTAGCACAGATACGCAGTATTTT,CASSVDRPTVASTDTQYF
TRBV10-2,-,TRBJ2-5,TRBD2,TGCGCCAGCAGCCCGGGACTAGCGGGGGCCAAGTACCAAGAGACCCAGTACTTC,CASSPGLAGAKYQETQYF
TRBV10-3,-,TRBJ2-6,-,TGTGCCATCGGGGGGGCCATATCTGGGGCCAACGTCCTGACTTTC,CAIGGAISGANVLTF